Sequencing of this T cell receptor beta chain was carried out in a study of graft-versus-host responses after intestinal transplantation (dated by TCRdb to about 2021). Turning to the overall study: The transplants that recipients received were multivisceral, liver-intestinal, or isolated intestinal. Anti-thymocyte globulin induction was given to all recipients, followed by maintenance tacrolimus and steroids for approximately 3 years. Graft-versus-host and host-versus-graft alloreactive T cell clones were tracked in the graft, circulation and bone marrow after intestinal transplantation using bulk TCR-beta CDR3 sequencing. To identify alloreactive clones, pre-transplant mixed lymphocyte reaction products were sequenced and compared with unstimulated pre-transplant donor and recipient T cells. The cohort enrolled about two dozen intestinal transplant recipients, one of whom was a retransplant, and 3 patients without pretransplant specimens were excluded. Donor T cell macrochimerism was defined as a peak of at least 4% donor T cells among recipient peripheral blood mononuclear cells. Rather than being sequenced by the commercial service, samples from three later patients were sequenced in-house on an Illumina MiSeq and processed with MiXCR.

The library was made by the immunoSEQ multiplex PCR assay. Adaptive Biotechnologies carried out high-throughput TCR-beta CDR3 sequencing of genomic DNA for most patients. The paper's data handling went like this. Adaptive's ImmunoSEQ software was the source of the TCR sequencing data for 18 patients, while a few other patients were processed with MiXCR and VDJtools. Because the origin of CDR3 nucleotide sequences shared between donor and recipient could not be assigned, those sequences were removed. Alloreactive clones required at least 2-fold expansion over unstimulated cells and minimum CFSE-low frequency of 0.002% (template counts) or 0.001% (read counts). A clone was considered mappable if detected in the sequenced pre-transplant spleen, lymph node, or MLR CFSE-low populations of the donor or recipient. Cumulative frequency of alloreactive clones was calculated as a percentage of all sequences weighted by copy number. TCRdb's version of the immuneACCESS table is confined to in-frame rearrangements and falls short of the full clone set. An unresolved V gene accounts for under half of the shortfall where checked; the remainder is of unknown origin. The DNA gave D and trimming, while V, J and clone size come from that table. The sample includes over 45,000 clones, with around nine tenths observed a single time. The ten biggest clones cover 1.6% of the sample.

In the first month after transplant, blood samples were collected up to 4 times, and after that at least monthly when available. Remarks on this clone: The antigen this receptor binds is unknown. Nothing much larger sits one base from this clone, and base qualities are not available.

Here is what the overall study found, with its caveats: Conclusions were limited by the relatively low number and heterogeneity of intestinal transplant patients. Peak levels of circulating GvH clones were associated with declines in HvG clones early after transplant. GvH clones were detected in recipient bone marrow, and some of these GvH clones were observed earlier in ileal mucosa or blood, consistent with an intestinal mucosal origin. High GvH to HvG T cell clonal ratios were observed in the allografts of patients with donor T cell macrochimerism.

V loses 2 bases of germline sequence and J loses 4 bases, and the interval between the two ends is 23 bases. CDR1 and CDR2 are read off the germline V gene as SGHRS and YFSETQ. The CDR3, cysteine through phenylalanine, is 18 amino acids long. The sequence is cut down to CDR3 DNA, 54 bases in frame from base 1. The chain employs TRBV5-1 and TRBJ2-3; no D gene call is confident. Sequenced here: PBMCs, sampled 26 days after transplant. The sequence was collected from a human patient who received an intestinal transplant, so some T cells may come from the graft donor. CDR3 region: CASSFRQVVSRGPDTQYF. The base sequence is TGCGCCAGCAGCTTCCGGCAGGTGGTTTCCCGTGGCCCAGATACGCAGTATTTT.